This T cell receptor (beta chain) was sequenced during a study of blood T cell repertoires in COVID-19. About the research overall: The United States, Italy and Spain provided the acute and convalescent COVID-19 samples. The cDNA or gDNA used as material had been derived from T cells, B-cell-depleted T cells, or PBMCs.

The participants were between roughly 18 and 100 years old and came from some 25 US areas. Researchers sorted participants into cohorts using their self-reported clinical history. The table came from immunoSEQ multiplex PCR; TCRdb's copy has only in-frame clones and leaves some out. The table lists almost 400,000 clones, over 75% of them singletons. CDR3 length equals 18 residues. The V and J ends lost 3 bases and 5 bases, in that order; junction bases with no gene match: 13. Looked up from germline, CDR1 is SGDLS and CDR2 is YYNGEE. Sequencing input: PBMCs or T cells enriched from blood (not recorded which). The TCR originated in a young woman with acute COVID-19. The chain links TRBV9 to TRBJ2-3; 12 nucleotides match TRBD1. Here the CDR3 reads CASSAPRDRGPDVDTQYF. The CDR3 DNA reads TGTGCCAGCAGCGCCCCCCGGGACAGGGGGCCCGATGTAGATACGCAGTATTTT.